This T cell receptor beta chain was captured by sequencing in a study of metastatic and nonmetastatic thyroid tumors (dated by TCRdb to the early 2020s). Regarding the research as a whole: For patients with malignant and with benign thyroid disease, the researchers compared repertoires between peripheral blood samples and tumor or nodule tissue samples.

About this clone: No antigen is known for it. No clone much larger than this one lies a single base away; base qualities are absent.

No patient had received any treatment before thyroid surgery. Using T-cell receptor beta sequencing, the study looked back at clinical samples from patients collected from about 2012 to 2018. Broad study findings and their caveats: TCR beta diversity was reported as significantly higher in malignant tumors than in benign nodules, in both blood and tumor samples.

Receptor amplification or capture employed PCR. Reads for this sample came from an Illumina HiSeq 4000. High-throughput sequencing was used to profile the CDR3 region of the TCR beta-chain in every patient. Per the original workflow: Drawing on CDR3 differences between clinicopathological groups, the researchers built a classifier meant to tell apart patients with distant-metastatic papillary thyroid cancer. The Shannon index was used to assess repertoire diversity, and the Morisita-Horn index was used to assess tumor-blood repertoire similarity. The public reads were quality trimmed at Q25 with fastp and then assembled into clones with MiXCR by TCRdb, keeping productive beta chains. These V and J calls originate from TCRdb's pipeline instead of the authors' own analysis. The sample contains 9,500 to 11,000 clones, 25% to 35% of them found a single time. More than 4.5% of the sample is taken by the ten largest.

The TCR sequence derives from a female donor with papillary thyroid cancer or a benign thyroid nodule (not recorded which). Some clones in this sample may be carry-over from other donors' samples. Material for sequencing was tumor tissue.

The CDR3 sequence is CASSPRTGVYEQYF. The sequenced DNA: TGTGCCAGCAGCCCTCGGACAGGTGTCTACGAGCAGTACTTC. The chain couples TRBV3-1 to TRBJ2-7; a stretch of 7 junction bases matches TRBD1. The CDR3 covers 14 residues, taking in both the cysteine and the phenylalanine. Only the CDR3 region is kept as DNA, spanning 42 bases read in frame from base 1. V trim: 4 bases; J trim: 3 bases; unmatched bases: 6. The germline V gene (reference sequence) supplies CDR1 LGHDT and CDR2 YNNKEL.